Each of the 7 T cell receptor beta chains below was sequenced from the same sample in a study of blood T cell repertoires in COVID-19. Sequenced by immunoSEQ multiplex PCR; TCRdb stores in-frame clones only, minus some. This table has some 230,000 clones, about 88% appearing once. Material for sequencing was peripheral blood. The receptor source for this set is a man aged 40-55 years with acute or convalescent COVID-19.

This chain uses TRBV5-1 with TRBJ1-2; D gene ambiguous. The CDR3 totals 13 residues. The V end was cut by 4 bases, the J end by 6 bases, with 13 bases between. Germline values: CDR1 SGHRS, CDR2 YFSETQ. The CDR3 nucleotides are TGCGCCAGCAGCAACAACCAGATCGATGGCTACACCTTC. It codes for CASSNNQIDGYTF.

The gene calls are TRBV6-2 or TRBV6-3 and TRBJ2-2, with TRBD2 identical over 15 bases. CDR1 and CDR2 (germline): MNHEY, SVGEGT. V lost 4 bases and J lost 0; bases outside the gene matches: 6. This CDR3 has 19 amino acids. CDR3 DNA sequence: TGTGCCAGCAGTTCGGGACTAGCGGGGGGAAACTCGAACACCGGGGAGCTGTTTTTT. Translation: CASSSGLAGGNSNTGELFF.

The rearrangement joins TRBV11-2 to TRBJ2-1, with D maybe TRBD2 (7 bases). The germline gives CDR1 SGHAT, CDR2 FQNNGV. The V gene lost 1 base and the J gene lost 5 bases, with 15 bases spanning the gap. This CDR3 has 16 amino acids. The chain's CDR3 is CASSLVGGGPHNEQFF. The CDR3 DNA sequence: TGTGCCAGCAGCTTAGTTGGGGGGGGCCCCCACAATGAGCAGTTCTTC.

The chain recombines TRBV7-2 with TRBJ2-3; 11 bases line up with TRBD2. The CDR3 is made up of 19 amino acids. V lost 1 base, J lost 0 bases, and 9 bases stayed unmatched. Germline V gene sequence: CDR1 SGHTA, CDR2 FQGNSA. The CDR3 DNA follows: TGTGCCAGCAGCTTAGGCGCCCTAGCGGGGGGTGATAGCACAGATACGCAGTATTTT. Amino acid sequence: CASSLGALAGGDSTDTQYF. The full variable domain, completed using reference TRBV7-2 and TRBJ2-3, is GAGVSQSPSNKVTEKGKDVELRCDPISGHTALYWYRQSLGQGLEFLIYFQGNSAPDKSGLPSDRFSAERTGGSVSTLTIQRTQQEDSAVYLCASSLGALAGGDSTDTQYFGPGTRLTVL.

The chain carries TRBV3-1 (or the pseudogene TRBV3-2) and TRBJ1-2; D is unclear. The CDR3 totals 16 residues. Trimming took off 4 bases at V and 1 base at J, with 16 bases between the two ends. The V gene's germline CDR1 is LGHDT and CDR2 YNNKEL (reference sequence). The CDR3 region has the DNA TGTGCCAGCAGCCCCGAAGGGAGGGTAGGTAACTATGGCTACACCTTC. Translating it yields CASSPEGRVGNYGYTF.

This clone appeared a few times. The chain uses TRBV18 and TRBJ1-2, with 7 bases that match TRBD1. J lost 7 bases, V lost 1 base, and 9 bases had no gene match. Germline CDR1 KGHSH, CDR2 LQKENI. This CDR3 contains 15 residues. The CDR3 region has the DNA TGTGCCAGCTCACCACGAGTCAGGGGGGATTCTGGCTACACCTTC. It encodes CASSPRVRGDSGYTF.

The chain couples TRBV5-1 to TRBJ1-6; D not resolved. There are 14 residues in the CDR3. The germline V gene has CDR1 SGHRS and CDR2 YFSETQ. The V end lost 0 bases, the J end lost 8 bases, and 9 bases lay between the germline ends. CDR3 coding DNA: TGCGCCAGCAGCTTGGACGCAGGATATTCACCCCTCCACTTT. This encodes CASSLDAGYSPLHF.